The 32 T cell receptor beta chains reported below all come from one sample, sequenced in a study of blood T cell repertoires in COVID-19. The data were produced by immunoSEQ multiplex PCR, yet TCRdb's version contains in-frame clones alone and is incomplete. This sample has about 410,000 clones, with about 91% found just once. Sequencing input: peripheral blood. These receptors were collected from a woman aged 40 to 50 with COVID-19, enrolled during active disease.

The chain links TRBV5-1 to TRBJ2-2, with a possible D match to TRBD2 (5 bases). Trimming took 4 bases from V and 0 from J, leaving 10 bases between them. CDR1 and CDR2 from the germline V gene are SGHRS and YFSETQ. This CDR3 comprises 15 residues. The CDR3 region is CASSPRGANTGELFF. The CDR3 coding sequence is TGCGCCAGCAGCCCCCGGGGAGCGAACACCGGGGAGCTGTTTTTT. The full variable domain, completed using reference TRBV5-1 and TRBJ2-2, is KAGVTQTPRYLIKTRGQQVTLSCSPISGHRSVSWYQQTPGQGLQFLFEYFSETQRNKGNFPGRFSGRQFSNSRSEMNVSTLELGDSALYLCASSPRGANTGELFFGEGSRLTVL.

The CDR3 bases are TGTGCCAGCAGCCCCGGCAGGGGGATTCGTCAGCCCCAGCATTTT. This encodes CASSPGRGIRQPQHF. J is TRBJ1-5 and V is TRBV27; 7 positions agree with TRBD1. V lost 6 bases, J lost 6 bases, and 11 bases stayed unmatched. CDR3 size: 15 residues. CDR1 and CDR2 (germline): MNHEY, SMNVEV (reference sequence).

The chain recombines TRBV11-3 with TRBJ2-3, with D possibly being TRBD1 (6 bases). The CDR3 runs 17 residues. V lost 0 bases and J 4 bases, leaving 17 bases between the germline ends. Germline V lookup: CDR1 SGHNT, CDR2 YENEEA. The CDR3 sequence: CASSLDRWGQNADTQYF. DNA for the CDR3: TGTGCCAGCAGCTTAGACCGCTGGGGACAAAATGCAGATACGCAGTATTTT. Based on the CDR3 plus reference TRBV11-3 and TRBJ2-3, the full variable domain is EAGVVQSPRYKIIEKKQPVAFWCNPISGHNTLYWYLQNLGQGPELLIRYENEEAVDDSQLPKDRFSAERLKGVDSTLKIQPAELGDSAVYLCASSLDRWGQNADTQYFGPGTRLTVL.

The chain employs TRBV25-1 and TRBJ2-5; TRBD2 matches at 8 bases. Germline V gene data show CDR1 as MGHDK and CDR2 as SYGVNS. CDR3 size: 18 residues. J gave up 5 bases and V 1 base, and 15 bases lay outside the gene matches. CDR3 amino acids: CASSELGLGGGHGETQYF. CDR3 nucleotide sequence: TGTGCCAGCAGTGAATTGGGGCTCGGCGGGGGGCACGGGGAGACCCAGTACTTC.

The chain links TRBV6-2 or TRBV6-3 to TRBJ1-4; D gene ambiguous. The CDR3 contains 16 residues. Per germline, CDR1 MNHEY and CDR2 SVGEGT. Between the trimmed V and J ends, which lost 6 bases and 7 bases, there was a span of 21 bases. CDR3 sequence reads: CASSPASGIGGEKLFF. The CDR3 DNA reads TGTGCCAGCAGCCCAGCATCGGGAATCGGAGGTGAAAAACTGTTTTTT.

V gene TRBV11-3 combines with J gene TRBJ1-1, with 7 bases that match TRBD1. Germline CDR1 SGHNT, CDR2 YENEEA. The CDR3 is 13 residues long. After removal of 1 base from V and 8 bases from J, the junction contained 4 bases not matched to a gene. CDR3 region: CASSLGRQGEAFF. The CDR3 coding sequence is TGTGCCAGCAGCTTAGGACGACAGGGAGAAGCTTTCTTT.

This sequence joins TRBV10-3 and TRBJ1-1; 9 positions agree with TRBD1. The CDR3 is 14 residues long. The V gene end was trimmed by 4 bases and the J gene end by 5 bases; junction bases not matched to a gene: 5. Germline values: CDR1 ENHRY, CDR2 SYGVKD. CDR3 DNA: TGTGCCATCAGTGTCTGGGACAGGGCTACTGAAGCTTTCTTT. This codes for CAISVWDRATEAFF.

The chain recombines TRBV7-2 with TRBJ2-7, with D perhaps matching TRBD2 (6 bases). Looked up from germline, CDR1 is SGHTA and CDR2 is FQGNSA. Trimming cost V 3 bases and J 2 bases, with 20 bases left between them. The CDR3 spans 17 residues. CDR3 nucleotides: TGTGCCAGCAGCTTCGAAGCTGGCGGGACGAAGACCTACGAGCAGTACTTC. Translation gives CASSFEAGGTKTYEQYF.

The rearrangement joins TRBV19 to TRBJ1-5; TRBD1 matches at 11 bases. The germline gives CDR1 LNHDA, CDR2 SQIVND (reference sequence). The junction had 5 bases not matched to a gene; V was cut back by 5 bases and J by 2 bases. This CDR3 comprises 16 residues. DNA for the CDR3: TGTGCCAGTAGTTTGGGGACAGGGGGAGGCAATCAGCCCCAGCATTTT. This encodes CASSLGTGGGNQPQHF.

The chain uses TRBV7-2 and TRBJ2-6, with TRBD1 matching over 8 bases. Germline lookup yields CDR1 SGHTA and CDR2 FQGNSA. CDR3 length: 18 residues. Unmatched junction bases numbered 9, after V lost 5 bases and J lost 0 bases. The CDR3 coding sequence is TGTGCCAGCAGCCTACGGACAGGGTCTAGCTCTGGGGCCAACGTCCTGACTTTC. Translating gives CASSLRTGSSSGANVLTF.

The CDR3 nucleotides read TGTGCCAGCAGCTTAGCTTCTGGGGCCAACGTCCTGACTTTC. It translates to CASSLASGANVLTF. The rearrangement links TRBV5-4 to TRBJ2-6; D remains ambiguous. CDR3 size: 14 residues. With 2 bases removed from V and 1 base from J, the gap between germline ends came to 4 bases. Looked up from germline, CDR1 is SGHNT and CDR2 is YYREEE (reference sequence).

The chain couples TRBV4-1 to TRBJ2-3; 7 bases agree with TRBD2. The length of the CDR3 is 15 residues. Germline V gene data show CDR1 as MGHRA and CDR2 as YSYEKL. V lost 3 bases and J lost 2; bases outside the gene matches: 5. DNA of the CDR3: TGCGCCAGCAGCCAGCCGGGACTATACACAGATACGCAGTATTTT. The encoded protein is CASSQPGLYTDTQYF.

This clone was counted between two and nine times. CDR3 nucleotides: TGCGCCAGCAGCCAAGAAGTTAGTAGGACACCGAACTATGGCTACACCTTC. Protein: CASSQEVSRTPNYGYTF. V and J are TRBV4-3 and TRBJ1-2; perhaps TRBD1 as D (5 bases). V lost 0 bases, J lost 2 bases, and 16 bases lay in between. CDR1 is LGHNA, CDR2 YSLEER, per germline. The CDR3 has 17 residues.

The chain carries TRBV7-2 and TRBJ1-6, with 8 bases fitting TRBD1. The CDR3 is made up of 16 amino acids. With V trimmed by 5 bases and J by 2 bases, 5 bases remained unmatched. Germline V lookup: CDR1 SGHTA, CDR2 FQGNSA. This chain's CDR3 is CASSPWTGPYNSPLHF. The DNA for the CDR3 is TGTGCCAGCAGCCCGTGGACAGGGCCCTATAATTCACCCCTCCACTTT.

V is TRBV29-1 and J is TRBJ2-3, with D possibly matching TRBD2 (6 bases). Trimming left V 7 bases short and J 4 bases short, with 12 bases between. Germline V gives CDR1 SQVTM, CDR2 ANQGSEA. This CDR3 region has 12 residues. The CDR3 DNA follows: TGCAGCGGAGCGGGTATGGCAGATACGCAGTATTTT. It specifies CSGAGMADTQYF.

The rearrangement uses TRBV7-2 and TRBJ1-1, with 8 bases fitting TRBD1. Germline CDR1 and CDR2: SGHTA and FQGNSA. The length of the CDR3 is 18 residues. With V trimmed by 1 base and J by 4 bases, 14 bases remained unmatched. The CDR3: CASSLGLIRGRRGTEAFF. CDR3 nucleotide sequence: TGTGCCAGCAGCTTAGGATTGATCAGGGGGCGACGGGGCACTGAAGCTTTCTTT.

V gene TRBV19 combines with J gene TRBJ2-5; TRBD2 agrees at 14 bases. This CDR3 contains 16 residues. Germline V gives CDR1 LNHDA, CDR2 SQIVND (reference sequence). V lost 4 bases to trimming and J lost 4 bases; unmatched junction nucleotides: 5. CDR3 nucleotide sequence: TGTGCCAGTAGTACAGGGACTAGCGGGGGACCAGAGACCCAGTACTTC. This sequence encodes CASSTGTSGGPETQYF.

CDR3 in amino acids: CASSYVDRAWGETQYF. In DNA form, the CDR3 reads TGTGCCAGCAGTTACGTGGACAGGGCGTGGGGGGAGACCCAGTACTTC. The chain carries TRBV6-2 or TRBV6-3 and TRBJ2-5; 8 positions agree with TRBD1. The CDR3 length is 16 residues. The J segment lost 5 bases and the V segment lost 2 bases, leaving 10 bases of the junction unmatched. The germline V gene encodes CDR1 MNHEY and CDR2 SVGEGT.

This chain joins TRBV28 and TRBJ1-5; 7 positions match TRBD1. Germline V gene sequence: CDR1 MDHEN, CDR2 SYDVKM. The CDR3 contains 15 residues. J lost 2 bases, V lost 5 bases, and 6 bases had no gene match. The chain's CDR3 is CASSPPGGGNQPQHF. The DNA for the CDR3 is TGTGCCAGCAGTCCCCCAGGGGGTGGCAATCAGCCCCAGCATTTT. The full variable domain, its missing parts supplied by reference TRBV28 and TRBJ1-5, is DVKVTQSSRYLVKRTGEKVFLECVQDMDHENMFWYRQDPGLGLRLIYFSYDVKMKEKGDIPEGYSVSREKKERFSLILESASTNQTSMYLCASSPPGGGNQPQHFGDGTRLSIL.

The chain uses TRBV27 and TRBJ1-5; 7 bases fit TRBD1. The CDR3 extends over 14 amino acids. V lost 5 bases to trimming and J lost 6 bases; unmatched junction nucleotides: 7. Germline lookup yields CDR1 MNHEY and CDR2 SMNVEV (reference sequence). The CDR3 loop reads CASSRDSTPQPQHF. DNA of the CDR3: TGTGCCAGCAGTCGGGACAGCACCCCTCAGCCCCAGCATTTT.

This sequence joins TRBV5-6 and TRBJ1-3; 10 bases align to TRBD1. The CDR3 loop spans 16 amino acids. The trim removed 5 bases at V and 4 bases at J, leaving 9 bases unmatched. CDR1 and CDR2 (germline): SGHDT, YYEEEE. In DNA, the CDR3 is TGTGCCAGCAGTTTGCCGGGACAGGGGAGAGGAAACACCATATATTTT. Amino acid sequence: CASSLPGQGRGNTIYF.

The CDR3 sequence is CASSWTRLAAQYF. The CDR3 region has the DNA TGTGCCAGCAGTTGGACCCGTCTAGCGGCCCAGTACTTC. The gene calls are TRBV28 and TRBJ2-5; 7 bases align to TRBD2. The CDR3 runs to 13 residues. V dropped 4 bases and J dropped 9; count of bases not matched to a gene: 8. Germline V gene lookup returns CDR1 MDHEN and CDR2 SYDVKM.

This chain connects TRBV7-3 to TRBJ2-1; tentative D call: TRBD2 (5 bases). Germline values: CDR1 SGHTA, CDR2 FQGTGA. The CDR3 contains 15 residues. With 0 bases removed from V and 7 bases from J, the gap between germline ends came to 13 bases. The CDR3, as DNA: TGTGCCAGCAGCTTAACCTCCGGGGTGAGGAATGAGCAGTTCTTC. This codes for CASSLTSGVRNEQFF. The complete variable domain, with remaining parts taken from reference TRBV7-3 and TRBJ2-1, reads GAGVSQTPSNKVTEKGKYVELRCDPISGHTALYWYRQSLGQGPEFLIYFQGTGAADDSGLPNDRFFAVRPEGSVSTLKIQRTERGDSAVYLCASSLTSGVRNEQFFGPGTRLTVL.

The chain is built from TRBV28 and TRBJ1-5, with 8 bases lining up with TRBD1. The V segment lost 4 bases and the J segment 7 bases; nucleotides outside the gene matches: 15. The germline V gene has CDR1 MDHEN and CDR2 SYDVKM. The CDR3 contains 17 residues. This CDR3 is CASSSIGITGGGQPQHF. DNA of the CDR3: TGTGCCAGCAGTTCGATTGGGATAACAGGGGGTGGCCAGCCCCAGCATTTT. The full variable domain, completed using reference TRBV28 and TRBJ1-5, is DVKVTQSSRYLVKRTGEKVFLECVQDMDHENMFWYRQDPGLGLRLIYFSYDVKMKEKGDIPEGYSVSREKKERFSLILESASTNQTSMYLCASSSIGITGGGQPQHFGDGTRLSIL.

To note about this clone: Other DNA variants within this sample encode the same CDR3. This sequence joins TRBV9 and TRBJ2-5; D is perhaps TRBD1 (6 bases). This CDR3 has 13 residues. Germline-derived CDR1 and CDR2 are SGDLS and YYNGEE. Trimming cost V 4 bases and J 2 bases, with 9 bases left between them. CDR3 DNA: TGTGCCAGCAGCCTGAGGGGGCAAGAGACCCAGTACTTC. It yields the protein CASSLRGQETQYF.

V gene TRBV7-9 combines with J gene TRBJ2-3; D is possibly TRBD2 (5 bases). The V end was cut by 4 bases, the J end by 9 bases, with 23 bases between. The germline V gene encodes CDR1 SEHNR and CDR2 FQNEAQ (reference sequence). This CDR3 contains 16 residues. In nucleotides, the CDR3 is TGTGCCAGCAGCTCGGGTGATGGGGAGCGAGGTTGGACGCAGTATTTT. Translation: CASSSGDGERGWTQYF.

The V gene is TRBV7-2, the J gene TRBJ2-7, with 8 bases aligning to TRBD1. Trimming at V came to 3 bases and at J to 7 bases, leaving 14 bases not matched to a gene. The CDR3 contains 16 residues. CDR1 and CDR2 from the germline V gene are SGHTA and FQGNSA. Here the CDR3 reads CASSFTQGAIYGEQYF. CDR3 DNA sequence: TGTGCCAGCAGCTTCACCCAGGGGGCCATCTACGGGGAGCAGTACTTC.

V gene TRBV28 combines with J gene TRBJ1-2; a weak D match, TRBD1 (5 bases). The CDR3 spans 15 residues. The ends were cut back, 5 bases at V and 3 bases at J, with 16 bases in the middle. CDR1 is MDHEN, CDR2 SYDVKM, per germline. CDR3 in DNA: TGTGCCAGCAGTCCGGTGGCCAGGGACTACTATGGCTACACCTTC. This translates into CASSPVARDYYGYTF.

The chain couples TRBV9 to TRBJ1-2; 10 bases align to TRBD1. The CDR3 sequence is 15 residues long. J gave up 8 bases and V 4 bases, and 11 bases lay outside the gene matches. The germline CDR1 and CDR2 sequences are SGDLS and YYNGEE. In DNA, the CDR3 is TGTGCCAGCAGCCCCCGTCCCGGGACAGGGGTCGGCTACACCTTC. Translation gives CASSPRPGTGVGYTF.

This chain connects TRBV29-1 to TRBJ1-5, with 9 positions matching TRBD1. The V gene end was trimmed by 6 bases and the J gene end by 7 bases; junction bases not matched to a gene: 10. Germline V CDR1 and CDR2: SQVTM, ANQGSEA. The CDR3 has 14 residues. For the CDR3, the DNA is TGCAGCGTCTTCGCACGGGACAGGGACCAGCCCCAGCATTTT. Translating it yields CSVFARDRDQPQHF.

The genes are TRBV28 and TRBJ1-2, with D uncertain. Trimming took off 6 bases at V and 5 bases at J, with 7 bases between the two ends. The CDR3 totals 11 residues. CDR1 MDHEN and CDR2 SYDVKM come from the germline V gene. Written as DNA, the CDR3 is TGTGCCAGCAGCCCGGTGTATGGCTACACCTTC. It codes for CASSPVYGYTF.

As concerns this clone: At the DNA level, this CDR3 is encoded by other sequences in the same sample as well. As DNA, the CDR3 is TGTGCCAGCAGTGACTCGAAGGGACTAGCGGGAACGGATACGCAGTATTTT. Protein product: CASSDSKGLAGTDTQYF. The chain links TRBV6-4 to TRBJ2-3; 13 bases line up with TRBD2. The V segment lost 0 bases and the J segment 6 bases; nucleotides outside the gene matches: 6. CDR1 is MRHNA, CDR2 SNTAGT, per germline. This CDR3 spans 17 amino acids.